Reported below is one T cell receptor beta chain. What it recognizes is unknown. The source of the sample is a study of siplizumab effects on memory and regulatory T cells. General observations from the study: Only a minority of proliferating CD4+ or CD8+ clones had an assignable naive or memory phenotype, with roughly 80-95% lacking one. The mean Treg-derived percentage of mappable alloreactive CD4+ clones was roughly 69% with siplizumab compared with 25% to 30% in controls.

Per sample, 95,000 to 100,000 TCR templates were assayed. Clones were read by immunoSEQ multiplex PCR, and TCRdb kept only the in-frame ones, dropping some. The sample shows 95,000 to 130,000 clones, around 94% of them seen only once. In germline, CDR1 is SEHNR, CDR2 FQNEAQ (reference sequence). Trimming removed 5 bases from V and 3 bases from J; junction bases left unmatched: 5. The CDR3 runs to 15 residues. This chain connects TRBV7-9 to TRBJ2-5; 11 bases are a match to TRBD1. Source material: non-Treg CD4+ T cells sorted from blood. This TCR derives from a human donor in good health. The CDR3 DNA follows: TGTGCCAGCAGCAGGGGGACAGGGGGGAAAGAGACCCAGTACTTC. This sequence encodes CASSRGTGGKETQYF.